A selection of T cell receptor beta chains follows, all from one sample in a study of OX40 agonist ivuxolimab in advanced cancers. Repertoires were generated with immunoSEQ multiplex PCR, while TCRdb's copy carries only in-frame clones and drops some. The sample includes some 19,000 clones, more than 60% seen only once; the top ten take about an eighth. Material: CD4+ or CD8+ T cells sorted from blood, obtained in a trial of the OX40 agonist ivuxolimab. The receptors shown here come from an adult with an advanced solid tumor such as melanoma, head and neck, liver or kidney cancer. CDR3s include the opening cysteine and the closing phenylalanine or tryptophan. Each record gives: D gene, clone size, V gene, J gene, CDR3 DNA, CDR3 protein. A D gene is named only where the DNA matches it firmly. Part of the rows lack a size; the others show once, few, many or a class for expanded clones.

NA	NA	TRBV5-4	TRBJ1-2	TGTGCCAGCAGCCACACCGAACAGGGAGGGGGTGGCTACACCTTC	CASSHTEQGGGGYTF
NA	NA	TRBV7-2	TRBJ1-2	TGTGCCAGCAGCATCCACAGGGATGGCTACACCTTC	CASSIHRDGYTF
NA	NA	TRBV6-5	TRBJ1-4	TGTGCCAGCAGTTACGAACGGGCAACTAATGAAAAACTGTTTTTT	CASSYERATNEKLFF
NA	NA	TRBV10-3	TRBJ1-5	TGTGCCATCAGCGAGGGGCCGAATCAGCCCCAGCATTTT	CAISEGPNQPQHF
NA	NA	TRBV5-4	TRBJ2-7	TGTGCCAGCAGCGGCAACACGCCCTCCTACGAGCAGTACTTC	CASSGNTPSYEQYF
NA	NA	TRBV28	TRBJ1-3	TGTGCCAGCAGTTTGATTCTTACAGGCACGTACTCTGGAAACACCATATATTTT	CASSLILTGTYSGNTIYF
TRBD2	NA	TRBV2	TRBJ2-7	TGTGCCAGCAGTGAATGGTCTAGCGGGGACTACGAGCAGTACTTC	CASSEWSSGDYEQYF
NA	medium-sized	TRBV11-1	TRBJ2-7	TGTGCCAGCAGCTTAGAGGGGCGGACGTCGGGAGAGCAGTACTTC	CASSLEGRTSGEQYF
NA	NA	TRBV7-2	TRBJ2-3	TGTGCCAGCAGCTTAGTCACAACAGATACGCAGTATTTT	CASSLVTTDTQYF
NA	medium-sized	TRBV28	TRBJ2-7	TGTGCCAGCAGTTTCCAGGGGACCTACGAGCAGTACTTC	CASSFQGTYEQYF
NA	NA	TRBV9	TRBJ2-2	TGTGCCAGCAGCATGGGGGGCGCGGGCGGGGAGCTGTTTTTT	CASSMGGAGGELFF
NA	medium-sized	TRBV5-4	TRBJ2-3	TGTGCCAGCAGCTTAGACTTACGAAGCACAGATACGCAGTATTTT	CASSLDLRSTDTQYF
TRBD2	NA	TRBV4-2	TRBJ2-7	TGTGCCAGCAGCCCGGTGACTAGCGGGGCCCTCGAGCAGTACTTC	CASSPVTSGALEQYF
NA	NA	TRBV28	TRBJ2-3	TGTGCCAGCAGTCTACAGGGGAGGGTTGCAGATACGCAGTATTTT	CASSLQGRVADTQYF
NA	NA	TRBV11-2	TRBJ2-7	TGTGCCAGCAGCTTAGAACCAGGTTGGGGTGTAGGGCAGTACTTC	CASSLEPGWGVGQYF
NA	NA	TRBV11-3	TRBJ2-5	TGTGCCAGCAGCGAGCGCGGGGAAGAGACCCAGTACTTC	CASSERGEETQYF
TRBD2	NA	TRBV2	TRBJ2-3	TGTGCCAGCAGTGAAGGAACTAGCGGGGTAGAGGCTACGCAGTATTTT	CASSEGTSGVEATQYF
NA	NA	TRBV4-3	TRBJ2-1	TGCGCCAGCAGCCATGCCGGGACCAATGAGCAGTTCTTC	CASSHAGTNEQFF
NA	NA	TRBV14	TRBJ2-7	TGTGCCAGCAGCCATTCCTCAGGGACGAGTTACGAGCAGTACTTC	CASSHSSGTSYEQYF
NA	NA	TRBV13	TRBJ2-5	TGTGCCAGCAGCTTAGGCCTGCCCCCCACGGTGGGGACCCAGTACTTC	CASSLGLPPTVGTQYF
NA	NA	TRBV5-6	TRBJ2-7	TGTGCCAGCAGCCCTCAGGGAATCGACTACGAGCAGTACTTC	CASSPQGIDYEQYF
NA	NA	TRBV7-9	TRBJ2-7	TGTGCCAGCAGCTTTGACAGGGACTACTCCTACGAGCAGTACTTC	CASSFDRDYSYEQYF
NA	few	TRBV5-6	TRBJ1-6	TGTGCCAGCAGCTTTCCCCCAGGCAGATCACCCCTCCACTTT	CASSFPPGRSPLHF
NA	NA	TRBV28	TRBJ1-5	TGTGCCAGCAGTTATTCACAGGCTGGTCAGCCCCAGCATTTT	CASSYSQAGQPQHF
NA	once	TRBV6-5	TRBJ1-1	TGTGCCAGCAGTTCTGGGACGGCGAACACTGAAGCTTTCTTT	CASSSGTANTEAFF
NA	NA	TRBV10-3	TRBJ2-3	TGTGCCATCAATGGGGAAGGGGCGGCTGATACGCAGTATTTT	CAINGEGAADTQYF
NA	NA	TRBV10-3	TRBJ1-1	TGTGCCATCAGTGAGTCCATCCAGGGAGTTGAAGCTTTCTTT	CAISESIQGVEAFF
TRBD1	NA	TRBV4-2	TRBJ1-6	TGTGCCAGCAGCCCGGGACAGGATAATTCACCCCTCCACTTT	CASSPGQDNSPLHF
TRBD1	NA	TRBV2	TRBJ2-7	TGTGCCAGCAGTTCCAGCCAGGGGGCGCCGGACGAGCAGTACTTC	CASSSSQGAPDEQYF
TRBD1	NA	TRBV11-2	TRBJ2-1	TGTGCCAGCAGCTCTATCTTTAAGGGGGCCGATGAGCAGTTCTTC	CASSSIFKGADEQFF
NA	many	TRBV25-1	TRBJ2-7	TGTGCCAGCAGTGATCTAACGGACTCCTACGAGCAGTACTTC	CASSDLTDSYEQYF
TRBD2	NA	TRBV6-1	TRBJ2-2	TGTGCCAGCAGTGAAGGTTGGAGCGGGGCCCACGGGGAGCTGTTTTTT	CASSEGWSGAHGELFF
NA	NA	TRBV5-4	TRBJ1-1	TGTGCCAGCAGGATAGGGGGGAAGAACACTGAAGCTTTCTTT	CASRIGGKNTEAFF
TRBD1	medium-sized	TRBV5-4	TRBJ1-1	TGTGCCAGCAGCTCCTATAGCGACAGGGGACCTGAAGCTTTCTTT	CASSSYSDRGPEAFF
NA	once	TRBV28	TRBJ2-6	TGTGCCAGCAGTTTGCTTCTTGGAGGAAGCTCTGGGGCCAACGTCCTGACTTTC	CASSLLLGGSSGANVLTF
TRBD1	NA	TRBV29-1	TRBJ2-7	TGCAGCGCCCGGACAGGGGGCACCTACGAGCAGTACTTC	CSARTGGTYEQYF
NA	NA	TRBV27	TRBJ2-7	TGTGCCAGCGCCTTAGGATATAAGTACGAGCAGTACTTC	CASALGYKYEQYF
NA	NA	TRBV29-1	TRBJ1-2	TGCAGCGTTGGATCTGACACTTATGGCTACACCTTC	CSVGSDTYGYTF
NA	few	TRBV9	TRBJ1-2	TGTGCCAGCAGCGGATCGGGCCCGTGGGGTGGCTACACCTTC	CASSGSGPWGGYTF
NA	few	TRBV11-2	TRBJ2-7	TGTGCCAGCATACATGACAGTGATTACGAGCAGTACTTC	CASIHDSDYEQYF
NA	NA	TRBV5-1	TRBJ2-7	TGCGCCAGCAGCTTCGAGGACTCCCCCTACGAGCAGTACTTC	CASSFEDSPYEQYF
NA	NA	TRBV15	TRBJ2-1	TGTGCCACCAGCAGAGGGCGGGACCCATACTACAATGAGCAGTTCTTC	CATSRGRDPYYNEQFF
NA	NA	TRBV2	TRBJ1-1	TGTGCCAGCTCCATACCGAACACTGAAGCTTTCTTT	CASSIPNTEAFF
NA	NA	TRBV19	TRBJ1-5	TGTGCCAGTAGTATTCGCCAGGGCCCCAAGTTTATTCAGCCCCAGCATTTT	CASSIRQGPKFIQPQHF
NA	NA	TRBV6-1	TRBJ1-5	TGTGCCAGCAGTGAATTGAGGACAGGCAATCAGCCCCAGCATTTT	CASSELRTGNQPQHF
TRBD2	once	TRBV14	TRBJ2-7	TGTGCCAGCAGCCAAGGACTAGCGACCTACGAGCAGTACTTC	CASSQGLATYEQYF
NA	NA	TRBV9	TRBJ2-3	TGTGCCAGCAGCGTAGTAGACAGCACAGATACGCAGTATTTT	CASSVVDSTDTQYF
NA	NA	TRBV7-2	TRBJ2-7	TGTGCCAGCAGCCCATCACCCGGGAAAGAGCAGTACTTC	CASSPSPGKEQYF